This T cell receptor (beta chain) was observed in a study of breast tumors, draining lymph nodes, adjacent tissues. Many counts were recorded for this clonotype. TCRdb redid the calling of the multiplex PCR reads with MiXCR, one entry per CDR3 protein. The sample yields hundreds of thousands of distinct CDR3 sequences, around 32% seen once. The CDR3 sequence is 15 residues long. CDR1 and CDR2 (germline): SGHTA, FQGTGA. Trimming cost V 3 bases and J 6 bases; bases outside gene matches: 1. Breast cancer patients provided tissue from their axillary draining lymph nodes. The TCR was taken from a female donor with breast cancer. Some clones in this sample may be carry-over from other donors' samples. The specimen sequenced was axillary lymph node tissue. The chain is built from TRBV7-3 and TRBJ2-3; 15 bases agree with TRBD2. CDR3 nucleotide sequence: TGTGCCAGCAGCTTCGGGACTAGCGGGAGGGATACGCAGTATTTT. Translating gives CASSFGTSGRDTQYF.